The rows below give T cell receptor beta chains drawn from one sample of a study of cytotoxic CD8 clonotypes in ibrutinib-treated CLL. Here immunoSEQ multiplex PCR was the method, and the copy in TCRdb shows in-frame clones only, minus some. Of hundreds of thousands of clones detected, almost 80% appear once; the ten largest clones hold 6.7%. The sequences come from PBMCs, collected before ibrutinib treatment. The receptors here all came from a human donor with chronic lymphocytic leukemia. The CDR3 runs from the conserved cysteine through the conserved F or W. D genes are given only for firm matches. Expanded clones are given a class, and other clones once, few, many or no size at all.

TGTGCCAGCAGCCAAGAGATTAGCGGGAGAGGTGAGCAGTACTTC,CASSQEISGRGEQYF,TRBD2,TRBV4-2,15,.,TRBJ2-7
TGCGCCAGCAGCTTGGGGACTAGCGCAAAGGAGACCCAGTACTTC,CASSLGTSAKETQYF,TRBD2,TRBV5-1,15,.,TRBJ2-5
TGTGCCAGCAGTTACTCGAGGGAGTGGGCCGGGGAGCTGTTTTTT,CASSYSREWAGELFF,.,TRBV6-5,15,few,TRBJ2-2
TGCGCCAGCAGCTTAAACACTGAAGCTTTCTTT,CASSLNTEAFF,.,TRBV5-1,11,.,TRBJ1-1
TGTGCCAGCAGTCTGACTAGCGGGAGCTCTGATACGCAGTATTTT,CASSLTSGSSDTQYF,TRBD2,TRBV27,15,.,TRBJ2-3
TGTGCCAGCAGTGAAGCGAGGGGGATCGGCTACACCTTC,CASSEARGIGYTF,.,TRBV2,13,.,TRBJ1-2
TGCAGCGTGGGTTACAATGAGCAGTTCTTC,CSVGYNEQFF,.,TRBV29-1,10,.,TRBJ2-1
TGTGCCAGCAGTTACCTCCATGAGCAGTTCTTC,CASSYLHEQFF,.,TRBV6-5,11,.,TRBJ2-1
TGTGCCAGCAGTGAATTACTAGCGGGGAACCAAGAGACCCAGTACTTC,CASSELLAGNQETQYF,TRBD2,TRBV2,16,.,TRBJ2-5
TGTGCCAGCAGCTTGGATTTGGGCGAGCAGTACTTC,CASSLDLGEQYF,.,TRBV5-4,12,.,TRBJ2-7
TGTGCCAGCAGTGAACTGGGGGGTGTTCAGCCCCAGCATTTT,CASSELGGVQPQHF,.,TRBV6-1,14,.,TRBJ1-5
TGCGCCAGCAGCAGCCTAGGAGGGGTTTTGACTGAAGCTTTCTTT,CASSSLGGVLTEAFF,.,TRBV5-1,15,.,TRBJ1-1
TGTGCCAGCAGCACAGGACTCGCCTCCTACGAGCAGTACTTC,CASSTGLASYEQYF,.,TRBV9,14,.,TRBJ2-7
TGTGCCATCAGACCAGACCTGAACACTGAAGCTTTCTTT,CAIRPDLNTEAFF,.,TRBV10-3,13,.,TRBJ1-1
TGCGCCAGCAGCTCGCAGGGGTCCTCAGGTCAGCCCCAGCATTTT,CASSSQGSSGQPQHF,.,TRBV5-1,15,.,TRBJ1-5
TGTGCCAGTAGCCCGGGACTAGCCTCTTACAATGAGCAGTTCTTC,CASSPGLASYNEQFF,TRBD2,TRBV19,15,.,TRBJ2-1
TGCGCCAGCAGACCGGGTTCGCCGAATGAAAAACTGTTTTTT,CASRPGSPNEKLFF,.,TRBV5-1,14,few,TRBJ1-4
TGTGCCAGCAGACAGGACAGGACAAGCTATGGCTACACCTTC,CASRQDRTSYGYTF,TRBD1,TRBV5-4,14,few,TRBJ1-2
TGTGCCAGCAGCCAGGACAGAGACACTGAAGCTTTCTTT,CASSQDRDTEAFF,.,TRBV7-2,13,.,TRBJ1-1
TGTGCCGGAGGGAAGTCCCCCGGGGAGCTGTTTTTT,CAGGKSPGELFF,.,TRBV18,12,.,TRBJ2-2
TGTGCTAGTGGTGGCGGGGAAAAGACCCAGTACTTC,CASGGGEKTQYF,.,TRBV12-5,12,.,TRBJ2-5
TGTGCCAGCAGCGGAAACCAAGAGACCCAGTACTTC,CASSGNQETQYF,.,TRBV9,12,.,TRBJ2-5
TGTGCCAGCAGTTACTCGATGTACAGAGGCTATGGCTACACCTTC,CASSYSMYRGYGYTF,.,TRBV6-5,15,few,TRBJ1-2
TGTGCCAGCAGTTCCCCAGGGCGGGTTCACTACGAGCAGTACTTC,CASSSPGRVHYEQYF,.,TRBV27,15,.,TRBJ2-7
TGTGCCAGCAGCTTAGACGGCCCCTCCTACGAGCAGTACTTC,CASSLDGPSYEQYF,.,TRBV7-2,14,.,TRBJ2-7
TGTGCCAGCAGCTACGGACTAGCGGGAGATACGCAGTATTTT,CASSYGLAGDTQYF,TRBD2,TRBV7-2,14,.,TRBJ2-3
TGTGCCAGCAGCCAACCTACAGGGGGGAATGGCTACACCTTC,CASSQPTGGNGYTF,TRBD1,TRBV5-4,14,.,TRBJ1-2
TGCAGCGTTGAGCCTAGCGGGACCTACGAGCAGTACTTC,CSVEPSGTYEQYF,TRBD2,TRBV29-1,13,once,TRBJ2-7
TGTGCCAGCAGCCGGACAAACTACTATGGCTACACCTTC,CASSRTNYYGYTF,.,TRBV7-2,13,.,TRBJ1-2
TGTGCCAGCAGCCAAGGCGGGACAGGGACTCGCGAGCAGTACTTC,CASSQGGTGTREQYF,TRBD1,TRBV11-3,15,.,TRBJ2-7
TGTGCCAGCAGTTGGGGAGACAATGAGCAGTTCTTC,CASSWGDNEQFF,.,TRBV27,12,.,TRBJ2-1
TGTGCCAGCAGCTCGCGGGATCTTATGAATGAGCAGTTCTTC,CASSSRDLMNEQFF,.,TRBV9,14,.,TRBJ2-1
TGTGCCAGCAGGTCGCAGGCTTCTAGCACAGATACGCAGTATTTT,CASRSQASSTDTQYF,.,TRBV7-2,15,.,TRBJ2-3
TGTGCCAGCAGCTTAGGCCAGGGGACCTACAATGAGCAGTTCTTC,CASSLGQGTYNEQFF,.,TRBV7-2,15,.,TRBJ2-1
TGTGCCAGCAGAACTAGCGGATCCGCCTCCTACAATGAGCAGTTCTTC,CASRTSGSASYNEQFF,TRBD2,TRBV4-2,16,.,TRBJ2-1
TGCGCCAGCAGCTTGGCCACGGGACTAGCGGGTAGGGAGACCCAGTACTTC,CASSLATGLAGRETQYF,TRBD2,TRBV5-1,17,.,TRBJ2-5
TGTGCCAGCAGCTTGAGCGATGAGCAGTTCTTC,CASSLSDEQFF,.,TRBV7-2,11,.,TRBJ2-1
TGCGCCAGCAGCCAAGATGAGCGGGGGGCCTACGAGCAGTACTTC,CASSQDERGAYEQYF,TRBD2,TRBV4-1,15,once,TRBJ2-7
TGTGCCACCAGCAGGAGGGATCCCGGCCGGGAGCTGTTTTTT,CATSRRDPGRELFF,.,TRBV15,14,.,TRBJ2-2
TGCGCCAGCAGCCAAACGGTAGGGCCCCTAGGCGGCTACACCTTC,CASSQTVGPLGGYTF,.,TRBV4-3,15,.,TRBJ1-2
TGTGCCAGCACCCTCGGGGCGGGATTCTCCTACAATGAGCAGTTCTTC,CASTLGAGFSYNEQFF,.,TRBV9,16,.,TRBJ2-1
TGCGCCAGCATTACGGCAGGGACTCGCGAGCAGTACTTC,CASITAGTREQYF,.,TRBV10-2,13,.,TRBJ2-7
TGCGCCAGCAGCGCGACAGGGAGGGCTGAAGCTTTCTTT,CASSATGRAEAFF,TRBD1,TRBV10-2,13,.,TRBJ1-1
TGCGCCAGCAGCGTCAGGGGGCCGGGACTAGCGGCTCCCGGGGAGCTGTTTTTT,CASSVRGPGLAAPGELFF,TRBD2,TRBV5-1,18,.,TRBJ2-2
TGTGCTAGTGGTAGCGGGACAGGGGGCCAAGGGAACACTGAAGCTTTCTTT,CASGSGTGGQGNTEAFF,TRBD1,TRBV12-5,17,.,TRBJ1-1
TGTGCCAGCACCGTGCAGGTTAGGGGATTCACAGATACGCAGTATTTT,CASTVQVRGFTDTQYF,.,TRBV2,16,few,TRBJ2-3
TGTGCCAGCAGCTCACGGACAGGGGGGAACACTGAAGCTTTCTTT,CASSSRTGGNTEAFF,TRBD1,TRBV11-3,15,.,TRBJ1-1
TGTGCCTGGAGGCAGGGGGCGACTAATGAAAAACTGTTTTTT,CAWRQGATNEKLFF,TRBD1,TRBV30,14,once,TRBJ1-4
TGCGCCAGCAGCCAAACAGAAGACCAACGAAATCAGCCCCAGCATTTT,CASSQTEDQRNQPQHF,.,TRBV4-1,16,.,TRBJ1-5
TGTGCCAGCAGCTTAGAGAGTGATTACGAGCAGTACTTC,CASSLESDYEQYF,.,TRBV7-6,13,.,TRBJ2-7
TGTGCCAGCAGTCCCAGGACTAGCTCGGCGGCCAAAAACATTCAGTACTTC,CASSPRTSSAAKNIQYF,TRBD2,TRBV27,17,.,TRBJ2-4